This section outlines one T cell receptor beta chain sequence together with its context. The authors' processing: Amplification of reference gene primers was used by the study to estimate nucleated cell counts. Clones were read by immunoSEQ multiplex PCR, and TCRdb kept only the in-frame ones, dropping some. D and trimming were read from the DNA, whereas the V and J calls and clone size are those reported in that table. The table shows some 270,000 clones, with 80% to 85% occurring only once. The record originates from a study of blood T cell repertoires in COVID-19. Overall study context: The origin of the acute and convalescent COVID-19 samples was the United States, Italy and Spain. T cells, B-cell-depleted T cells, or PBMCs provided the cDNA or gDNA that served as material.

Seattle enrolled patients during active infection and tracked them longitudinally. This clonotype was sampled from a person aged 65-85 years with COVID-19, enrolled during active disease. Specimen: peripheral blood.

The CDR3 loop is CASSWGQKEHEQFF. In DNA, the CDR3 is TGTGCCAGCAGTTGGGGACAGAAGGAACATGAGCAGTTCTTC. The V call is TRBV28, the J call TRBJ2-1, with TRBD1 matching 7 bases. The V gene's germline CDR1 is MDHEN and CDR2 SYDVKM. CDR3 length: 14 amino acids. J lost 8 bases, V lost 4 bases, and 8 bases had no gene match. Using reference TRBV28 and TRBJ2-1 for the parts outside the CDR3, the full variable domain is DVKVTQSSRYLVKRTGEKVFLECVQDMDHENMFWYRQDPGLGLRLIYFSYDVKMKEKGDIPEGYSVSREKKERFSLILESASTNQTSMYLCASSWGQKEHEQFFGPGTRLTVL.